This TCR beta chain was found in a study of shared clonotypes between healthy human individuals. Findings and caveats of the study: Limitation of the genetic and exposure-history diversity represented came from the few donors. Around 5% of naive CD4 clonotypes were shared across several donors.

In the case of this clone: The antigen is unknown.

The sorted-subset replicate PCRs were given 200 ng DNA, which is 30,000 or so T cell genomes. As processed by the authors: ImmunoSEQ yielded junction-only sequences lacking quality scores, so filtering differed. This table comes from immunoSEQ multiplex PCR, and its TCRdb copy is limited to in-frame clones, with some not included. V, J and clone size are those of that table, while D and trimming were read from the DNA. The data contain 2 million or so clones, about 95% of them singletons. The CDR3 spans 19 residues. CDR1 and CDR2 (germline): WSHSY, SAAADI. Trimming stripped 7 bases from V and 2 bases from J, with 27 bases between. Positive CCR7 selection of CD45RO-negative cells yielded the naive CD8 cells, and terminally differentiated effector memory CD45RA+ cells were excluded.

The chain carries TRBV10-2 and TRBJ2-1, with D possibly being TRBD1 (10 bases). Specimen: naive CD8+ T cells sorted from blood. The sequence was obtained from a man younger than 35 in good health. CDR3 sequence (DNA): TGCGCCAGCAAACTGACAGGGGGCTATCTAGCGGGACCCTACAATGAGCAGTTCTTC. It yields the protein CASKLTGGYLAGPYNEQFF.